Listed below are T cell receptor beta chains from one sample, sequenced in a study of T cell responses to AZD1222 COVID-19 vaccine. Only in-frame clones appear in the TCRdb table, and some are missing; sequencing was by immunoSEQ multiplex PCR. The sample comprises roughly 120,000 clones, roughly nine tenths of which are singletons, and 6% to 8% rests with the top ten. The specimen comprised peripheral blood, sampled on day 0 of AZD1222 vaccination. The receptors were gathered from an adult in good health. CDR3s include the opening cysteine and the closing phenylalanine or tryptophan. D genes are given only for firm matches. The listing skips clone size in some rows; elsewhere it reads once, few, many or a size class.

>TRBV30|TRBJ1-1|-|-
TGTGCCTGGAGTCGGAACACTGAAGCTTTCTTT
CAWSRNTEAFF
>TRBV4-1|TRBJ1-1|-|-
TGCGCCAGCAGCCAATTGAACAGGGCAATGAACACTGAAGCTTTCTTT
CASSQLNRAMNTEAFF
>TRBV6-1|TRBJ2-5|-|-
TGTGCCAGCAGTGAGAGGGGGACCTCAGAGACCCAGTACTTC
CASSERGTSETQYF
>TRBV3-1/TRBV3-2|TRBJ2-3|-|-
TGTGCCAAACCCCCCAGCTCGGGTACGCAGTATTTT
CAKPPSSGTQYF
>TRBV19|TRBJ1-5|-|TRBD1
TGTGCCAGTAGTACCGGGACAGCGAGCAACCAGCATTTT
CASSTGTASNQHF
>TRBV5-1|TRBJ1-2|-|-
TGCGCCAGCAGCTTGGATGGCGATTCCGATGGCTACACCTTC
CASSLDGDSDGYTF
>TRBV6-5|TRBJ1-1|-|-
TGTGCCAGCAGGTACAGGAACACTGAAGCTTTCTTT
CASRYRNTEAFF
>TRBV6-6|TRBJ1-1|-|-
TGTGCCAGCAGCCGAAGGCGGGGGCAGGGTGGGGGGTCCGTCACTGAAGCTTTCTTT
CASSRRRGQGGGSVTEAFF
>TRBV7-2|TRBJ1-1|-|-
TGTGCCAGCAGCTTAGACGGTTCCGCGAACACTGAAGCTTTCTTT
CASSLDGSANTEAFF
>TRBV2|TRBJ2-5|once|TRBD1
TGTGCCAGCAGGCCGGGACAGGGGGTGGAGACCCAGTACTTC
CASRPGQGVETQYF
>TRBV4-2|TRBJ1-1|-|-
TGTGCCAGCAGCCAAGAAGTCAGGGCCCAAGGAGAAGCTTTCTTT
CASSQEVRAQGEAFF
>TRBV5-8|TRBJ2-1|-|TRBD2
TGTGCCAGCAGCTTGGGAGTAGCGGGGGGAAACAATGAGCAGTTCTTC
CASSLGVAGGNNEQFF
>TRBV10-3|TRBJ1-1|-|TRBD1
TGTGCCATCAAGACGGGGACAGGGGTCGAGAACACTGAAGCTTTCTTT
CAIKTGTGVENTEAFF
>TRBV11-2|TRBJ2-7|-|-
TGTGCCAGCAGCTTAGGGACAGACAGCCGCTCCTACGAGCAGTACTTC
CASSLGTDSRSYEQYF
>TRBV28|TRBJ2-7|-|-
TGTGCCAGCAAAGGGGGGGGGCACTACCCCTCCTACGAGCAGTACTTC
CASKGGGHYPSYEQYF
>TRBV19|TRBJ1-4|-|-
TGTGCCAGTAGTACTCGGACCGGGACGGAGAGTGAAAAACTGTTTTTT
CASSTRTGTESEKLFF
>TRBV5-1|TRBJ2-5|-|-
TGCGCCAGCAGCTTGGCTTCGAATATCCAAGAGACCCAGTACTTC
CASSLASNIQETQYF
>TRBV7-8|TRBJ2-7|-|TRBD1
TGTGCCAGCAGCTCCGGACAGGGGTATTACTTC
CASSSGQGYYF
>TRBV5-5|TRBJ1-6|-|-
TGTGCCAGCAGCTGGATGGGCCTAAGCGAGAGCTCCTATAATTCACCCCTCCACTTT
CASSWMGLSESSYNSPLHF
>TRBV3-1/TRBV3-2|TRBJ2-3|-|-
TGTGCCAGCAGCCAAGATTTACAAACAGATACGCAGTATTTT
CASSQDLQTDTQYF
>TRBV29-1|TRBJ1-1|-|-
TGCAGCGTTGGAGTTACGGACACTGAAGCTTTCTTT
CSVGVTDTEAFF
>TRBV5-6|TRBJ2-7|-|-
TGTGCCAGCAGCCGGGGGCTAGCGAGCTCCTACGAGCAGTACTTC
CASSRGLASSYEQYF
>TRBV2|TRBJ1-2|-|-
TGTGCCAGCAGTGTTGGCAGGGCAGGAGGCTACACCTTC
CASSVGRAGGYTF
>TRBV28|TRBJ2-7|-|TRBD2
TGTGCCAGCAGTTTAACAGGACTAGTTGTCTACGAGCAGTACTTC
CASSLTGLVVYEQYF
>TRBV18|TRBJ1-2|-|-
TGTGCCAGCTCACCAGATACCAACTATGGCTACACCTTC
CASSPDTNYGYTF
>TRBV4-1|TRBJ1-5|-|TRBD1
TGCGCCAGCAGCCAAGATGGGGCGGGACAGGGTAAATGGAATCAGCCCCAGCATTTT
CASSQDGAGQGKWNQPQHF
>TRBV10-3|TRBJ2-1|-|-
TGTGCCATCAGCGAGTCGGGACCTGGTGAGCAGTTCTTC
CAISESGPGEQFF
>TRBV5-4|TRBJ1-2|-|TRBD1
TGTGCCAGCAGCTTGCGGAGAGGGACAGGGGGCGATTCAAACTATGGCTACACCTTC
CASSLRRGTGGDSNYGYTF
>TRBV6-5|TRBJ1-1|-|TRBD1
TGTGCCAGCAGTAAACAGGGGGGGGACACTGAAGCTTTCTTT
CASSKQGGDTEAFF
>TRBV7-9|TRBJ1-1|-|-
TGTGCCAGCAGCGGGATGTCTGAAGCTTTCTTT
CASSGMSEAFF
>TRBV6-6|TRBJ2-3|-|TRBD1
TGTGCCACCGACCCCGGGACAGGTTTCACAGATACGCAGTATTTT
CATDPGTGFTDTQYF
>TRBV7-2|TRBJ1-4|-|-
TGTGCCAGCAGCCCAATGTGGAGCGCAACTAATGAAAAACTGTTTTTT
CASSPMWSATNEKLFF
>TRBV28|TRBJ1-5|-|-
TGTGCCAGCAGTTTTCATCCCCAGCATTTT
CASSFHPQHF
>TRBV11-3|TRBJ1-1|-|-
TGTGCCAGCAGCTTAGGCCTGAACACTGAAGCTTTCTTT
CASSLGLNTEAFF
>TRBV28|TRBJ1-2|once|TRBD1
TGTGCCAGCAGGAAGACGGGACAGGTTTATGGCTACACCTTC
CASRKTGQVYGYTF
>TRBV27|TRBJ2-1|-|TRBD1
TGTGCCAGCTCCCCCGGGACAGGGGGTTACAATGAGCAGTTCTTC
CASSPGTGGYNEQFF
>TRBV5-1|TRBJ2-5|-|-
TGCGCCAGCAGCTTGGACACAGGGCCCCAAGAGACCCAGTACTTC
CASSLDTGPQETQYF
>TRBV13|TRBJ2-1|-|-
TGTGCCAGCAGCTTACTTGTGGGGTCCTACAATGAGCAGTTCTTC
CASSLLVGSYNEQFF
>TRBV4-1|TRBJ1-6|-|-
TGCGCCAGCAGCCAAGAGGAAGAGGGATACAATTCACCCCTCCACTTT
CASSQEEEGYNSPLHF
>TRBV18|TRBJ2-1|-|TRBD1
TGTGCCAGCTCTTTACAGGGGTCGGGTGAGCAGTTCTTC
CASSLQGSGEQFF
>TRBV4-1|TRBJ1-1|once|TRBD1
TGCGCCAGCAGCCCCCGACAGGGATCACGCTACACTGAAGCTTTCTTT
CASSPRQGSRYTEAFF
>TRBV7-9|TRBJ2-3|-|-
TGTGCCAGCAGCTCCTTGGGGGGCACAGATACGCAGTATTTT
CASSSLGGTDTQYF
>TRBV3-1/TRBV3-2|TRBJ1-5|-|-
TGTGCCAGCAGCCAAGATTTTTCTAGCAATCAGCCCCAGCATTTT
CASSQDFSSNQPQHF
>TRBV7-2|TRBJ2-5|once|TRBD2
TGTGCCAGCAGCTCACAAGCGGGAGGGGTAGAGACCCAGTACTTC
CASSSQAGGVETQYF
>TRBV11-2|TRBJ1-6|-|TRBD1
TGTGCCAGCAGCTTCCCCGAGGGGGCGCTGAGGAATTCACCCCTCCACTTT
CASSFPEGALRNSPLHF
>TRBV5-1|TRBJ2-7|-|TRBD2
TGCGCCAGCAGCCCAGGGACTAGCAGCCTCTACGAGCAGTACTTC
CASSPGTSSLYEQYF
>TRBV6-1|TRBJ2-7|-|-
TGTGCCAGCAGTGAGGGGTACGAGCAGTACTTC
CASSEGYEQYF
>TRBV7-8|TRBJ1-4|-|-
TGTGCCAGCAGCTCCTACATCGCAGCTAATGAAAAACTGTTTTTT
CASSSYIAANEKLFF